This TCR beta chain derives from a study of cytomegalovirus exposure and HLA in healthy donors. V dropped 7 bases and J dropped 3 bases, with 12 bases sitting between them. In germline, CDR1 is ENHRY, CDR2 SYGVKD. The CDR3 length is 13 residues. The data were produced by immunoSEQ multiplex PCR, yet TCRdb's version contains in-frame clones alone and is incomplete. The table includes over 60,000 clones, roughly 95% detected once. J is TRBJ2-5 and V is TRBV10-3; a weak D match, TRBD2 (6 bases). This TCR was sampled from a man between 18 and 29 years old in good health and CMV-seronegative. Sample: PBMCs. The CDR3 reads CAIKGGREETQYF. CDR3 in DNA: TGTGCCATCAAGGGAGGAAGGGAAGAGACCCAGTACTTC.